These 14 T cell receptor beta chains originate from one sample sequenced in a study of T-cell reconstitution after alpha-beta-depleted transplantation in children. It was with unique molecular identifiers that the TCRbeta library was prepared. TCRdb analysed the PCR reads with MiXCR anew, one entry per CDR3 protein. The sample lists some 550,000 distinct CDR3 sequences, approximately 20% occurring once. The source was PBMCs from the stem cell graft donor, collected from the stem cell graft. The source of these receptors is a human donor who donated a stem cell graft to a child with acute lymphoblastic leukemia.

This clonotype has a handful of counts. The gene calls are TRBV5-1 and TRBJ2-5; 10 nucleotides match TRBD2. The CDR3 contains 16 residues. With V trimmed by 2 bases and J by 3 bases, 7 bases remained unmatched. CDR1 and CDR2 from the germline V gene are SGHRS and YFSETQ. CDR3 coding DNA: TGCGCCAGCAGCTTCGGTAGCGGGAGGCCAGAAGAGACCCAGTACTTC. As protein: CASSFGSGRPEETQYF.

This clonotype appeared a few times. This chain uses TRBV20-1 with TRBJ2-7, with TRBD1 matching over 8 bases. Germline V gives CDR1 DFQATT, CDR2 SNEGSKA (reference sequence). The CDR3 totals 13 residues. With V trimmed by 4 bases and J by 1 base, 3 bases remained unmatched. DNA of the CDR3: TGCAGTGCTATGGGACAGGCGTCCTACGAGCAGTACTTC. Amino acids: CSAMGQASYEQYF.

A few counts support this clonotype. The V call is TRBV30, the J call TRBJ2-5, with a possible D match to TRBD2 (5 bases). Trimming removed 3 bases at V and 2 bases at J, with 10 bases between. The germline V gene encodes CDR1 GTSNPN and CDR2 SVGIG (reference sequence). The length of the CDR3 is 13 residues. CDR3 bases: TGTGCCTGGAGAGGAGGCGGGCAAGAGACCCAGTACTTC. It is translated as CAWRGGGQETQYF.

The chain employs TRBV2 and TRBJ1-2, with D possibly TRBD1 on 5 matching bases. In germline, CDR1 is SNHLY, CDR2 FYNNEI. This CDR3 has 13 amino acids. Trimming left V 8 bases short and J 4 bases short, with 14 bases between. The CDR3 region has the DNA TGTGCCAGCCTTAGACAGAACTTCTATGGCTACACCTTC. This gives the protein CASLRQNFYGYTF. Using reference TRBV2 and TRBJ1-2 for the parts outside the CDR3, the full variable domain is EPEVTQTPSHQVTQMGQEVILRCVPISNHLYFYWYRQILGQKVEFLVSFYNNEISEKSEIFDDQFSVERPDGSNFTLKIRSTKLEDSAMYFCASLRQNFYGYTFGSGTRLTVV.

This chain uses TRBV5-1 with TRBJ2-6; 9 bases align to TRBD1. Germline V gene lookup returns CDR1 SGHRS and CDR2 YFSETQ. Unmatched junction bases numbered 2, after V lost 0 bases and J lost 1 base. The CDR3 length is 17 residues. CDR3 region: CASSLGGQGSGANVLTF. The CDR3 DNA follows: TGCGCCAGCAGCTTGGGGGGACAGGGATCTGGGGCCAACGTCCTGACTTTC.

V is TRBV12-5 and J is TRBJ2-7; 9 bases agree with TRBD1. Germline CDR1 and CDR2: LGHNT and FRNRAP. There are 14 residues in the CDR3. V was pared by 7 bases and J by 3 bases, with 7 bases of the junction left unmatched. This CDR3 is CASAHWTGDYEQYF. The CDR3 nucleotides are TGTGCTAGTGCCCACTGGACAGGGGACTACGAGCAGTACTTC.

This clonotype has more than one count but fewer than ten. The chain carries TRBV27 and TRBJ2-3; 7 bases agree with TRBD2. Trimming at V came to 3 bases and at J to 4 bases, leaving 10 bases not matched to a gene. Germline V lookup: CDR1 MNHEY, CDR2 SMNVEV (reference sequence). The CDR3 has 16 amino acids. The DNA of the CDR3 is TGTGCCAGCAGTTTTGGCGGGAGCTCTTATGCAGATACGCAGTATTTT. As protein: CASSFGGSSYADTQYF.

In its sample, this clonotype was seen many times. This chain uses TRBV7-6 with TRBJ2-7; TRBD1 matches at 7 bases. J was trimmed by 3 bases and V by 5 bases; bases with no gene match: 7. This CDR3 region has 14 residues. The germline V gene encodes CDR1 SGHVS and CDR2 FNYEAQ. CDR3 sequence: CASSLKGQNYEQYF. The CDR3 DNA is TGTGCCAGCAGCCTCAAGGGACAGAACTACGAGCAGTACTTC.

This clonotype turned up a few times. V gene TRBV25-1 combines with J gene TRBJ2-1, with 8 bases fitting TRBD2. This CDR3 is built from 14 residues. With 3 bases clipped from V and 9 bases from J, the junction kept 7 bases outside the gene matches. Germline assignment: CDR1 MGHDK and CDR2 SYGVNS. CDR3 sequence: CASSDWREAGEQFF. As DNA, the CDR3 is TGTGCCAGCAGTGATTGGCGGGAGGCGGGTGAGCAGTTCTTC.

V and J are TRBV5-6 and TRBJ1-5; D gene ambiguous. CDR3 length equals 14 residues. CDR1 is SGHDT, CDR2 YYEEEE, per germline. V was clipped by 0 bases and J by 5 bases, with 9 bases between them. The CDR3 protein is CASSLVHSDQPQHF. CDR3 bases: TGTGCCAGCAGCTTGGTGCACAGTGATCAGCCCCAGCATTTT.

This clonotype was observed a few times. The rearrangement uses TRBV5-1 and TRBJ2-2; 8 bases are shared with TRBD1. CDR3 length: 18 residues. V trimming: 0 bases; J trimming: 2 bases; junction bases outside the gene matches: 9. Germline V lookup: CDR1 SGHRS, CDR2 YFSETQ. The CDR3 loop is CASSLAPGGGSNTGELFF. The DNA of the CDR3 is TGCGCCAGCAGCTTGGCCCCAGGGGGCGGGTCAAACACCGGGGAGCTGTTTTTT.

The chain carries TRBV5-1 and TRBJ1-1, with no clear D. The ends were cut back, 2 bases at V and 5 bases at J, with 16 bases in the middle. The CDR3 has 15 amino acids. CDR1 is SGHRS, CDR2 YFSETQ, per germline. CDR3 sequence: CASSLSILGLTEAFF. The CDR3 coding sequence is TGCGCCAGCAGCTTAAGTATTCTGGGCCTTACTGAAGCTTTCTTT. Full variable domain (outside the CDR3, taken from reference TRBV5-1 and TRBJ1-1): KAGVTQTPRYLIKTRGQQVTLSCSPISGHRSVSWYQQTPGQGLQFLFEYFSETQRNKGNFPGRFSGRQFSNSRSEMNVSTLELGDSALYLCASSLSILGLTEAFFGQGTRLTVV.

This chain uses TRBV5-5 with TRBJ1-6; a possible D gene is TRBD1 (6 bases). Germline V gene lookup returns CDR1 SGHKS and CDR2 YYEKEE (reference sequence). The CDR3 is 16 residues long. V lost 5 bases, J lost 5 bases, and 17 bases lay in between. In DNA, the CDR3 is TGTGCCAGCAGGGTTGCGGGGGCGCGGGATAATTCACCCCTCCACTTT. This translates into CASRVAGARDNSPLHF.

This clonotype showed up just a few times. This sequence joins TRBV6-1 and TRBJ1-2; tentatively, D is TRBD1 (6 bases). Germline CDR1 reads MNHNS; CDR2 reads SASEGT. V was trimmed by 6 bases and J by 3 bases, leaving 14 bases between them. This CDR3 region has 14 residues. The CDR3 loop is CASSIQGGDYGYTF. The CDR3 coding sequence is TGTGCCAGCAGCATACAGGGAGGAGACTATGGCTACACCTTC.